This TCR beta chain was retrieved from a study of T-cell reconstitution after alpha-beta-depleted transplantation in children. A library of TCRbeta sequences, prepared with unique molecular identifiers, was generated. TCRdb re-called the PCR reads through MiXCR, storing one row per CDR3 protein. Of just over 350,000 distinct CDR3 sequences listed, more than 10% were seen once; the top ten hold around 4.1%. This CDR3 has 17 amino acids. CDR1 SGHTA and CDR2 FQGNSA come from the germline V gene. V was clipped by 1 base and J by 5 bases, with 18 bases between them. This TCR derives from a human donor who donated a stem cell graft to a child with Fanconi anemia. V and J are TRBV7-2 and TRBJ2-4; no clear D. This sample comprised PBMCs, obtained from the stem cell graft. The CDR3 DNA reads as TGTGCCAGCAGCTTAGTTCCAACCCGGGCCCCGCAAAACATTCAGTACTTC. Amino acids: CASSLVPTRAPQNIQYF.